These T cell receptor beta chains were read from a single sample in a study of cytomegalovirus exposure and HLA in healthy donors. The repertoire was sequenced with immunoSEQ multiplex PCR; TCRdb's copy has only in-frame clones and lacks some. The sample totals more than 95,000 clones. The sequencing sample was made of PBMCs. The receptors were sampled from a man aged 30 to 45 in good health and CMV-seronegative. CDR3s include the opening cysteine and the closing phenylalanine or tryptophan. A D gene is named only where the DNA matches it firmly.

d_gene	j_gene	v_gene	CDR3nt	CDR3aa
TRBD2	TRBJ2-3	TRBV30	TGTGCCTGGAGTGTTGGGCTAGCGGGAGGGAAAAGCACAGATACGCAGTATTTT	CAWSVGLAGGKSTDTQYF
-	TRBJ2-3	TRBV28	TGTGCCAGCCCCCCGGCGGGGAGGGGGGTGGAGGATACGCAGTATTTT	CASPPAGRGVEDTQYF
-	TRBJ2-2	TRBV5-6	TGTGCCAGCAGCTTGGGGTTAGCCTCCACCGGGGAGCTGTTTTTT	CASSLGLASTGELFF
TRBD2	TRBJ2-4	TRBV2	TGTGCCAGCCTTCGGCTAGCGGAGGATCTAGCCAAAAACATTCAGTACTTC	CASLRLAEDLAKNIQYF
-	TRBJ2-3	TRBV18	TGTGCCAGCTCACCACCCCAGGGAAAGGGGACAGATACGCAGTATTTT	CASSPPQGKGTDTQYF
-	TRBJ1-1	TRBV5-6	TGTGCCAGCAGCTTGGATCTGCGAGGGTTAGGGACTGAAGCTTTCTTT	CASSLDLRGLGTEAFF
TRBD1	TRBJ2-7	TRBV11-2	TGTGCCAGCAGCCAAGGGGACAGCCTGGAGGAGCAGTACTTC	CASSQGDSLEEQYF
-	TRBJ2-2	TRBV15	TGTGCCACCAGCAACCGTGGGGCCTCCGGGACTTTGGGCGGGGAGCTGTTTTTT	CATSNRGASGTLGGELFF
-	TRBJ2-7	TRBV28	TGTGCCAGCAGCCTGCTCAGGGGCCCCTACGAGCAGTACTTC	CASSLLRGPYEQYF
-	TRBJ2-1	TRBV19	TGTGCCAGTAGTAAGACGCCGGGGGAGCAGTTCTTC	CASSKTPGEQFF
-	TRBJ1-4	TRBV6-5	TGTGCCAGCAGGGCAGGGATCACTAATGAAAAACTGTTTTTT	CASRAGITNEKLFF
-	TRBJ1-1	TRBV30	TGTGCCTGGATTGTCACGGGGAACACTGAAGCTTTCTTT	CAWIVTGNTEAFF
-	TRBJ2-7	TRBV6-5	TGTGCCAGCGGAGGGACAGAGGGCTCCTACGAGCAGTACTTC	CASGGTEGSYEQYF
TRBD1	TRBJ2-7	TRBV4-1	TGCGCCAGCAGCCAAGAGAGGGGGCTGACCTACGAGCAGTACTTC	CASSQERGLTYEQYF
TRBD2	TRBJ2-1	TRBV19	TGTGCCAGTAGTGAACTAGCGGGAGCTTACAATGAGCAGTTCTTC	CASSELAGAYNEQFF
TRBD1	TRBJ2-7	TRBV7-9	TGTGCCAGCAGCTTAGCTGGGACAGGGGTCTACGAGCAGTACTTC	CASSLAGTGVYEQYF
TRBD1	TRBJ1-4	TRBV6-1	TGTGCCAGCAGGGAACAGGGGTTTGGGGAAAAACTGTTTTTT	CASREQGFGEKLFF
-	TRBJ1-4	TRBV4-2	TGTGCCAGCAGCCAAAAGGGATCCTACAGGCTAGGGGGTGAAAAACTGTTTTTT	CASSQKGSYRLGGEKLFF
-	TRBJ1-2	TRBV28	TGTGCCATCGATGGGGGGGAATCTGACTATGGCTACACCTTC	CAIDGGESDYGYTF
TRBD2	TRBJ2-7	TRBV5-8	TGTGCCAGCAGCTTGGAAAGTGCGGGACTAAACGAGCAGTACTTC	CASSLESAGLNEQYF
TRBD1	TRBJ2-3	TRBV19	TGTGCCAGTAGGGTCAGGGGGTCCACAGATACGCAGTATTTT	CASRVRGSTDTQYF
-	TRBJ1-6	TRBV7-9	TGTGCCAGCAGCTTAGCGGAGGGGCTGAATTCACCCCTCCACTTT	CASSLAEGLNSPLHF
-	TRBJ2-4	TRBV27	TGTGCCAGCAGCCGGTCCCTGGGACATCTCCCCATTCAGTACTTC	CASSRSLGHLPIQYF